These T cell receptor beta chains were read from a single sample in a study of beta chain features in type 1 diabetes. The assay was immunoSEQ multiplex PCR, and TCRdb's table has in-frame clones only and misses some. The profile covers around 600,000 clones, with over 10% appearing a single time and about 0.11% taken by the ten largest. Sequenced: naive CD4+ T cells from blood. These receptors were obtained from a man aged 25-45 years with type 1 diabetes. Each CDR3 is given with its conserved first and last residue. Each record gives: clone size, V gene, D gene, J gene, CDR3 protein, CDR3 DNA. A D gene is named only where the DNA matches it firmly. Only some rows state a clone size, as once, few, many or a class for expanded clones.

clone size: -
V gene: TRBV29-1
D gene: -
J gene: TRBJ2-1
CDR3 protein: CSVGGRVLNEQFF
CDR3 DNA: TGCAGCGTTGGGGGGCGCGTTCTGAATGAGCAGTTCTTC

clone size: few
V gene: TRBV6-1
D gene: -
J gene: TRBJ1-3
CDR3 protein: CASSDPRPGNTIYF
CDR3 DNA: TGTGCCAGCAGTGATCCTCGCCCTGGAAACACCATATATTTT

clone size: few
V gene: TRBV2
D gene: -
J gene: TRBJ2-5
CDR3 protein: CASSQIQTQYF
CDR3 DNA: TGTGCCAGCAGTCAGATTCAGACCCAGTACTTC

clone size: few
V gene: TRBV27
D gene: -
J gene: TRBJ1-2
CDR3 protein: CASTFHYGTGAYGYTF
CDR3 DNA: TGTGCCAGCACCTTCCACTACGGGACCGGGGCCTATGGCTACACCTTC

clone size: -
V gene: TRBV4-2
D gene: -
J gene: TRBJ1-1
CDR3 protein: CASSQDRENTEAFF
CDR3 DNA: TGTGCCAGCAGCCAAGATAGGGAGAACACTGAAGCTTTCTTT

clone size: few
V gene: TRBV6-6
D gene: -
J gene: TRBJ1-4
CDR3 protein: CASSLGQGVEKLFF
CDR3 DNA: TGTGCCAGCAGCCTCGGACAAGGTGTTGAAAAACTGTTTTTT

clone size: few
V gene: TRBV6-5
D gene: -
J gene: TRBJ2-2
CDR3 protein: CASSYWSGGAGELFF
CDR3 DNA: TGTGCCAGCAGTTACTGGAGCGGTGGAGCCGGGGAGCTGTTTTTT

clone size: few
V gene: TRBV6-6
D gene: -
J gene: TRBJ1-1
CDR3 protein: CASHSPGVNTEAFF
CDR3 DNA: TGTGCCAGCCACTCACCGGGGGTGAACACTGAAGCTTTCTTT

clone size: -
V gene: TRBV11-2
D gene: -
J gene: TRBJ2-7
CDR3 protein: CASSFPRGANDEQYF
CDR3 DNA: TGTGCCAGCAGCTTCCCCAGGGGGGCTAACGACGAGCAGTACTTC

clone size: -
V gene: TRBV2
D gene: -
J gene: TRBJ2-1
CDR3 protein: CASSEAGGAGPNNEQFF
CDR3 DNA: TGTGCCAGCAGTGAAGCAGGTGGCGCAGGACCCAACAATGAGCAGTTCTTC

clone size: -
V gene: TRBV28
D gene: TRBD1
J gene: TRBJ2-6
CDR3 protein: CASSWGQPYSGANVLTF
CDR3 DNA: TGTGCCAGCAGCTGGGGACAGCCATACTCTGGGGCCAACGTCCTGACTTTC

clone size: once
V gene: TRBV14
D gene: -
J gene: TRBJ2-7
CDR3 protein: CASSQDRVGPYEQYF
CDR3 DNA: TGTGCCAGCAGCCAAGACAGGGTCGGTCCCTACGAGCAGTACTTC

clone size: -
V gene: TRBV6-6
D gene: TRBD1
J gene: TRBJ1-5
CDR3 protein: CASTRTGQNQPQHF
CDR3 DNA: TGTGCCAGCACCCGGACAGGTCAGAATCAGCCCCAGCATTTT

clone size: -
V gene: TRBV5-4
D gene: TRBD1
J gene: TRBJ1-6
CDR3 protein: CASSLDRGNSPLHF
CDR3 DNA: TGTGCCAGCAGTTTAGACAGGGGTAATTCACCCCTCCACTTT

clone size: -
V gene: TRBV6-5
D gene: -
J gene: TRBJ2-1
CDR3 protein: CASLSGGSSYNEQFF
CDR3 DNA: TGTGCCAGCCTTTCCGGAGGGAGCTCCTACAATGAGCAGTTCTTC

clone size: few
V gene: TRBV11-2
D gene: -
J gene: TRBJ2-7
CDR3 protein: CASSLQEPFSYEQYF
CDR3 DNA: TGTGCCAGCAGCTTACAGGAGCCTTTTTCCTACGAGCAGTACTTC

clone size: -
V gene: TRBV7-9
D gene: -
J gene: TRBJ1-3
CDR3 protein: CASTQDSHSGNTIYF
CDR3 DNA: TGTGCCAGCACCCAGGACAGCCACTCTGGAAACACCATATATTTT

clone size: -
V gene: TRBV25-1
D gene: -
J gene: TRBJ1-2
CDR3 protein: CASSVGWEGRYGYTF
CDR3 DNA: TGTGCCAGCAGTGTCGGATGGGAAGGACGTTATGGCTACACCTTC

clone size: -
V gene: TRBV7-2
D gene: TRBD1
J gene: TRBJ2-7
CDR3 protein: CASSLAGQGKEQYF
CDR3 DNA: TGTGCCAGCAGCTTAGCTGGACAGGGGAAGGAGCAGTACTTC

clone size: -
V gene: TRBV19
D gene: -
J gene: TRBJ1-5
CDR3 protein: CASLRQGSDQPQHF
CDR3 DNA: TGTGCCAGTCTGCGACAAGGGAGCGATCAGCCCCAGCATTTT

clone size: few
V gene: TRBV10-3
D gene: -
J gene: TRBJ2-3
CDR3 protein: CAISESGTDTQYF
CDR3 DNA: TGTGCCATCAGTGAGTCCGGCACAGATACGCAGTATTTT

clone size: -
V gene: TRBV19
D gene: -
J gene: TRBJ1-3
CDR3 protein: CASSIRSGPSGNTIYF
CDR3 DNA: TGTGCCAGTAGTATACGGAGCGGCCCTTCTGGAAACACCATATATTTT

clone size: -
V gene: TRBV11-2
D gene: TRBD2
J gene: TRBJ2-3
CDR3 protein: CASSLGVAGLDTQYF
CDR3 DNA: TGTGCCAGCAGCTTAGGGGTAGCGGGGCTCGATACGCAGTATTTT

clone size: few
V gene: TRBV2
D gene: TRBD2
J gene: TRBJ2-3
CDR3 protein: CASGGTSQRTDTQYF
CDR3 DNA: TGTGCCAGCGGGGGGACTAGCCAGCGCACAGATACGCAGTATTTT

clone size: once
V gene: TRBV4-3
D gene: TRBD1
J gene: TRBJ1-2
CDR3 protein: CASSQDHSGQIYGYTF
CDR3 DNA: TGCGCCAGCAGCCAAGATCACTCGGGACAGATCTATGGCTACACCTTC

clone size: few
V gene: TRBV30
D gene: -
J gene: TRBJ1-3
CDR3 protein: CAWSGSSGNTIYF
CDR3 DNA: TGTGCCTGGAGTGGTTCCTCTGGAAACACCATATATTTT

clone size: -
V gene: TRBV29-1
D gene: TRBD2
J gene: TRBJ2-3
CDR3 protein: CSCTGTSGSLSTDTQYF
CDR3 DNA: TGCAGTTGTACCGGGACTAGCGGGTCGCTTAGCACAGATACGCAGTATTTT

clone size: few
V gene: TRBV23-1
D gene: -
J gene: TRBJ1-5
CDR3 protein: CASLGVRGQPQHF
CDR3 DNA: TGCGCCAGTCTGGGAGTGAGGGGTCAGCCCCAGCATTTT

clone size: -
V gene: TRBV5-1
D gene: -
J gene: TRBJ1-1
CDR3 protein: CASSLAGVTEAFF
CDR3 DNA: TGCGCCAGCAGCTTGGCCGGGGTAACTGAAGCTTTCTTT

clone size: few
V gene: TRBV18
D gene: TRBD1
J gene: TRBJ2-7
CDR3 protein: CARTGTGGDEQYF
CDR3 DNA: TGTGCCAGGACCGGGACAGGGGGCGACGAGCAGTACTTC

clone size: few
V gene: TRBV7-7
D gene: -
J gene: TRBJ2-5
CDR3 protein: CASSPRATGETQYF
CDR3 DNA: TGTGCTAGCAGCCCAAGGGCTACCGGAGAGACCCAGTACTTC

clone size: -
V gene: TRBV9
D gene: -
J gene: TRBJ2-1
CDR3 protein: CASSVRGDTLSYNEQFF
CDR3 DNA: TGTGCCAGCAGCGTGAGAGGGGATACTCTCTCCTACAATGAGCAGTTCTTC

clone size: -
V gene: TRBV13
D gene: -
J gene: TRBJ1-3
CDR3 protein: CASSSLSGTTAGNTIYF
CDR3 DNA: TGTGCCAGCAGCTCCCTCTCCGGGACAACGGCTGGAAACACCATATATTTT

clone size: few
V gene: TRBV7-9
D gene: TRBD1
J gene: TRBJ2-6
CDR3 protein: CASSFPFSKTGSGANVLTF
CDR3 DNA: TGTGCCAGCAGCTTCCCATTTTCCAAGACAGGGTCTGGGGCCAACGTCCTGACTTTC

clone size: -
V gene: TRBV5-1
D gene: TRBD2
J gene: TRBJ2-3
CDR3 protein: CASSLGQRGATTDTQYF
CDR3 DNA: TGCGCCAGCAGCTTGGGGCAGCGGGGGGCCACCACAGATACGCAGTATTTT

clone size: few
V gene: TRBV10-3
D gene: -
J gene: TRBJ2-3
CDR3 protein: CAISESERGSSRNTQYF
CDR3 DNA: TGTGCCATCAGTGAGTCTGAACGGGGGTCCAGCAGAAATACGCAGTATTTT

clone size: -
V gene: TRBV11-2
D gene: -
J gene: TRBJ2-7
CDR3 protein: CASSLESYEQYF
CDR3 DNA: TGTGCCAGCAGCTTAGAGTCGTACGAGCAGTACTTC

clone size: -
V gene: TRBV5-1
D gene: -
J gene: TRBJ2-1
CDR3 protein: CASSPYPRSVSSYNEQFF
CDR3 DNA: TGCGCCAGCAGCCCCTATCCTCGGTCGGTTAGCTCCTACAATGAGCAGTTCTTC

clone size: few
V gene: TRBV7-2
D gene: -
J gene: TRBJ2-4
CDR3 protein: CASSLKGGTKNIQYF
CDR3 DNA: TGTGCCAGCAGCTTAAAGGGGGGAACCAAAAACATTCAGTACTTC

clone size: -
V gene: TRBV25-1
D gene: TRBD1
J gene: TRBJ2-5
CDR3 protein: CASSPQGAETQYF
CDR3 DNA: TGTGCCAGCAGCCCACAGGGGGCAGAGACCCAGTACTTC